The 10 T cell receptor beta chains in this list originate from one sample, sequenced in a study of blood T cell repertoires in COVID-19. Method: immunoSEQ multiplex PCR; TCRdb's copy keeps in-frame clones and lacks some. The sample holds about 190,000 clones, 84% seen once. Source material: PBMCs or T cells enriched from blood (not recorded which). These receptors were obtained from a young woman who had recovered from COVID-19.

This rearrangement joins TRBV7-8 to TRBJ2-5; possible D gene TRBD1, 5 bases. The germline V and J ends were trimmed by 3 bases and 1 base, with 12 bases remaining between them. This CDR3 has 15 residues. Germline CDR1 reads SGHVS; CDR2 reads FQNEAQ. CDR3 DNA sequence: TGTGCCAGCAGCTTCGACAAGGGGCCCCAAGAGACCCAGTACTTC. Protein sequence: CASSFDKGPQETQYF.

V is TRBV6-5 and J is TRBJ1-2; D call uncertain. The ends were cut back, 0 bases at V and 4 bases at J, with 12 bases in the middle. The CDR3 loop spans 15 amino acids. Per germline, CDR1 MNHEY and CDR2 SVGAGI. In DNA form, the CDR3 reads TGTGCCAGCAGTTACTCCCGCGAACAGACCTATGGCTACACCTTC. Translation: CASSYSREQTYGYTF.

The table lists this clone with a few counts. The chain uses TRBV7-2 and TRBJ2-2, with 12 bases aligning to TRBD2. This CDR3 has 15 residues. Trimming cost V 7 bases and J 6 bases; bases outside gene matches: 6. CDR1 is SGHTA, CDR2 FQGNSA, per germline. CDR3 in DNA: TGTGCCAGCAACCCGACTAGCGGGAGTTCCGGGGAGCTGTTTTTT. Translation: CASNPTSGSSGELFF.

J is TRBJ1-1 and V is TRBV18; 7 nucleotides match TRBD1. CDR3 length equals 16 residues. Germline CDR1 is KGHSH and CDR2 is LQKENI. The junction had 7 bases not matched to a gene; V was cut back by 1 base and J by 2 bases. Here the CDR3 reads CASSPQLGQLNTEAFF. In DNA form, the CDR3 reads TGTGCCAGCTCACCACAATTGGGACAGCTTAACACTGAAGCTTTCTTT.

The chain links TRBV4-2 to TRBJ2-1; D is unclear. V was shortened by 0 bases and J by 2 bases, with 8 bases between the two germline ends. CDR3 length: 15 amino acids. CDR1 and CDR2 from the germline V gene are LGHNA and YNFKEQ. The CDR3, as DNA: TGTGCCAGCAGCCAAGACAGGTTTGCCTACAATGAGCAGTTCTTC. Amino acids: CASSQDRFAYNEQFF.

The chain combines TRBV7-2 with TRBJ1-3; a possible D gene is TRBD1 (5 bases). The CDR3 consists of 16 residues. Looked up from germline, CDR1 is SGHTA and CDR2 is FQGNSA. The germline V and J ends were trimmed by 6 bases and 2 bases, with 17 bases remaining between them. The CDR3 DNA follows: TGTGCCAGCAGTTTTGGCCCGGGGGAGGCTGGAAACACCATATATTTT. Its translation: CASSFGPGEAGNTIYF. Drawing the rest from reference TRBV7-2 and TRBJ1-3, the complete variable domain is GAGVSQSPSNKVTEKGKDVELRCDPISGHTALYWYRQSLGQGLEFLIYFQGNSAPDKSGLPSDRFSAERTGGSVSTLTIQRTQQEDSAVYLCASSFGPGEAGNTIYFGEGSWLTVV.

The rearrangement uses TRBV28 and TRBJ1-4; D gene ambiguous. The germline V gene has CDR1 MDHEN and CDR2 SYDVKM. V lost 4 bases and J 0 bases, leaving 18 bases between the germline ends. This CDR3 has 18 residues. The CDR3 region has the DNA TGTGCCAGCAGTTCCGTGAGGAGCAGCACTCCAACTAATGAAAAACTGTTTTTT. Residues: CASSSVRSSTPTNEKLFF.

The chain uses TRBV2 and TRBJ1-2; 8 bases fit TRBD1. Germline assignment: CDR1 SNHLY and CDR2 FYNNEI. Trimming removed 4 bases from V and 7 bases from J; junction bases left unmatched: 14. CDR3 length: 16 residues. The CDR3 loop is CASSGGPGRGRRGYTF. In nucleotides, the CDR3 is TGTGCCAGCAGTGGCGGTCCTGGCAGGGGGCGTCGTGGCTACACCTTC.

This chain uses TRBV12-3 or TRBV12-4 with TRBJ1-5; unclear D gene. This CDR3 spans 12 amino acids. V dropped 6 bases and J dropped 8 bases, with 11 bases sitting between them. The CDR3 sequence is CASSEDFEPQHF. The CDR3 bases are TGTGCCAGCAGCGAGGACTTCGAGCCCCAGCATTTT.

CDR3 sequence reads: CASSWGRGKNIQYF. DNA for the CDR3: TGTGCCAGCAGCTGGGGGAGGGGCAAAAACATTCAGTACTTC. V is TRBV5-6 and J is TRBJ2-4; 7 nucleotides line up with TRBD2. CDR3 length: 14 residues. Germline V gene sequence: CDR1 SGHDT, CDR2 YYEEEE. The ends lost 3 bases at V and 3 bases at J; junction bases unmatched: 3.